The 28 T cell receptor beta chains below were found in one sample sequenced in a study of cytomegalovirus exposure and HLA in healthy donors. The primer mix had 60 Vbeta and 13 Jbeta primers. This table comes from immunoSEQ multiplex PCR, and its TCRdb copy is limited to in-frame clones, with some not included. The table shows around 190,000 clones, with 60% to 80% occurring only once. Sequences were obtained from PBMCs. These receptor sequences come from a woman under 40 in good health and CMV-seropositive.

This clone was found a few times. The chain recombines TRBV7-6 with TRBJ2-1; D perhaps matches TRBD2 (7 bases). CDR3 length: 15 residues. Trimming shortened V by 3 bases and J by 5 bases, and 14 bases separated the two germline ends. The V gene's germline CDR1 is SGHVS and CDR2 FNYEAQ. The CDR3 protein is CASSLGGGNHNEQFF. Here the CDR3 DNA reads TGTGCCAGCAGCTTGGGAGGGGGGAATCACAATGAGCAGTTCTTC.

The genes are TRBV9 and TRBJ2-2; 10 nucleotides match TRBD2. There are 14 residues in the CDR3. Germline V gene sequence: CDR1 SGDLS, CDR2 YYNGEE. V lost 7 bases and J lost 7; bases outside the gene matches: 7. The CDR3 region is CASSLAGALGELFF. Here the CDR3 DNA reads TGTGCCAGCTCCCTAGCGGGAGCTCTCGGGGAGCTGTTTTTT.

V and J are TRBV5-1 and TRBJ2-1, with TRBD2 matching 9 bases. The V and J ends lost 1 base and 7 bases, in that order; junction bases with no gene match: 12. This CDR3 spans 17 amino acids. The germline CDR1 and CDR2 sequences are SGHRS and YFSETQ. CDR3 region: CASSLTPSGKLSNEQFF. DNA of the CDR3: TGCGCCAGCAGCTTGACCCCTAGCGGGAAGTTATCGAATGAGCAGTTCTTC.

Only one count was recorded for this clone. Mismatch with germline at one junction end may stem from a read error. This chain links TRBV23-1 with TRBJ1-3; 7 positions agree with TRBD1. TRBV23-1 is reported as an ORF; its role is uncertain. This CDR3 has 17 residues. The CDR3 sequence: CAREVAGQCRSGSTIYF. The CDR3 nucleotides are TGCGCCAGAGAAGTAGCGGGACAGTGCCGCTCTGGAAGCACCATATATTTT.

The CDR3 nucleotides read TGTGCCAGCAGCCAAGATATTAACACGGACAGGGGGAAGCAGCCCCAGCATTTT. The encoded protein is CASSQDINTDRGKQPQHF. The chain has TRBV4-2 and TRBJ1-5, with 10 positions matching TRBD1. Germline CDR1 LGHNA, CDR2 YNFKEQ. V lost 0 bases to trimming and J lost 7 bases; unmatched junction nucleotides: 12. CDR3 length: 18 residues.

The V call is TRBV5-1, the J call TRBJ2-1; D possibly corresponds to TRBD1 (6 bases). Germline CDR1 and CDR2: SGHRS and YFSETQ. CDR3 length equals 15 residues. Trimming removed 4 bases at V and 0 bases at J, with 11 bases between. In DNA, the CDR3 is TGCGCCAGCAGCGGAGACAGGAGCTCCTACAATGAGCAGTTCTTC. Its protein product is CASSGDRSSYNEQFF.

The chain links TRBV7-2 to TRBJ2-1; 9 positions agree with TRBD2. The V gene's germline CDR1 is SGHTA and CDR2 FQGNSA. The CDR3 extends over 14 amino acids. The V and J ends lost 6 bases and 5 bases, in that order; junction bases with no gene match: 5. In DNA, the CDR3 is TGTGCCAGCAGTGGACTAGCGCAGAACAATGAGCAGTTCTTC. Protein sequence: CASSGLAQNNEQFF.

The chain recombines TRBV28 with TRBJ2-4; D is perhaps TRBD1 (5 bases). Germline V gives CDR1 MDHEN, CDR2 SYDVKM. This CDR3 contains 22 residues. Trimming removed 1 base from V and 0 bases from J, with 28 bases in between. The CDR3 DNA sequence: TGTGCCAGCAGTTTATCTCTACAGGACCGTTCTTTGAACCCCTTAGCCAAAAACATTCAGTACTTC. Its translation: CASSLSLQDRSLNPLAKNIQYF. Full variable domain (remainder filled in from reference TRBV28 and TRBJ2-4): DVKVTQSSRYLVKRTGEKVFLECVQDMDHENMFWYRQDPGLGLRLIYFSYDVKMKEKGDIPEGYSVSREKKERFSLILESASTNQTSMYLCASSLSLQDRSLNPLAKNIQYFGAGTRLSVL.

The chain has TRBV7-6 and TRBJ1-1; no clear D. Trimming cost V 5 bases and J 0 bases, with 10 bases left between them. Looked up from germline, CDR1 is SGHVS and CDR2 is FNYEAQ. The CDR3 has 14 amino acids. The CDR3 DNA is TGTGCCAGCAGCGCCCGGGGTGTGAACACTGAAGCTTTCTTT. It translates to CASSARGVNTEAFF. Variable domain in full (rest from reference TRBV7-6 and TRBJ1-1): GAGVSQSPRYKVTKRGQDVALRCDPISGHVSLYWYRQALGQGPEFLTYFNYEAQQDKSGLPNDRFSAERPEGSISTLTIQRTEQRDSAMYRCASSARGVNTEAFFGQGTRLTVV.

The CDR3 DNA follows: TGTGCCAGCTCACCACTGGACTTCACCTACGAGCAGTACTTC. Residues: CASSPLDFTYEQYF. J is TRBJ2-7 and V is TRBV18, with D possibly TRBD2 on 5 matching bases. In germline, CDR1 is KGHSH, CDR2 LQKENI. V dropped 1 base and J dropped 2 bases, with 9 bases sitting between them. This CDR3 contains 14 residues.

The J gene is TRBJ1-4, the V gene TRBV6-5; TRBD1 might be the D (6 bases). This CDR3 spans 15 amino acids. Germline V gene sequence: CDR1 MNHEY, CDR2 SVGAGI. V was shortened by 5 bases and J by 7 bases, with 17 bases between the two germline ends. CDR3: CASSVPTGWVEKLFF. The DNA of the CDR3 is TGTGCCAGCAGTGTGCCAACAGGGTGGGTTGAAAAACTGTTTTTT.

CDR3: CASTLTVQGGQHF. The CDR3 DNA sequence: TGTGCCAGCACCCTTACCGTACAGGGCGGACAGCATTTT. The chain links TRBV28 to TRBJ1-5; weak D call: TRBD1 (6 bases). Germline lookup yields CDR1 MDHEN and CDR2 SYDVKM. Trimming removed 7 bases at V and 13 bases at J, with 20 bases between. The CDR3 consists of 13 residues.

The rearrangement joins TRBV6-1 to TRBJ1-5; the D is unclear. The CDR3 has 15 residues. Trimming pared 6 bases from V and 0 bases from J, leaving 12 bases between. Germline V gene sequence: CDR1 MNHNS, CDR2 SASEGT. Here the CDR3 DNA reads TGTGCCAGCAGACACAGATCTTATAGCAATCAGCCCCAGCATTTT. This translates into CASRHRSYSNQPQHF.

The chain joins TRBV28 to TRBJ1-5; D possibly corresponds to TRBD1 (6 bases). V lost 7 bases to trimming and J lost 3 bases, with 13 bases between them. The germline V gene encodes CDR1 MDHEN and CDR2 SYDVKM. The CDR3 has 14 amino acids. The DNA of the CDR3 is TGTGCCAGCACTCGACAGGAGCTCAATCAGCCCCAGCATTTT. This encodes CASTRQELNQPQHF.

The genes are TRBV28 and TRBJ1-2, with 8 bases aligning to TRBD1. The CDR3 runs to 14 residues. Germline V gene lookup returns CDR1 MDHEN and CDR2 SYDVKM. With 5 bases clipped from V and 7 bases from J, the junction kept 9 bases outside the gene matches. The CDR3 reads CASSKRQGIRGYTF. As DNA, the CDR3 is TGTGCCAGCAGTAAACGACAGGGGATCCGTGGCTACACCTTC.

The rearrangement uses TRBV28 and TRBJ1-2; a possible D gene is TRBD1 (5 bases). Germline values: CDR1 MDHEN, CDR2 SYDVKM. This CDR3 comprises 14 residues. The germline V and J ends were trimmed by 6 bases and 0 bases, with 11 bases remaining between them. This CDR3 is CASRLTDPNYGYTF. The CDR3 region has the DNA TGTGCCAGCAGGTTGACAGATCCTAACTATGGCTACACCTTC.

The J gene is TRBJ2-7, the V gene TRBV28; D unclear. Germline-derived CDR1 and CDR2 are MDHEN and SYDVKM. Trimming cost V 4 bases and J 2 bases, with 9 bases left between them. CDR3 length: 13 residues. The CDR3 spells CASSSWSTYEQYF. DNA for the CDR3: TGTGCCAGCAGTTCTTGGTCTACCTACGAGCAGTACTTC.

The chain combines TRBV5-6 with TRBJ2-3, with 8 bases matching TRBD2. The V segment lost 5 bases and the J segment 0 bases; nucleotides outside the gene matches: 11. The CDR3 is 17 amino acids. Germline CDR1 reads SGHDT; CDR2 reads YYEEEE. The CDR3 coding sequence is TGTGCCAGCAGGTCCCGGGGGGGGGATTCTAGCACAGATACGCAGTATTTT. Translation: CASRSRGGDSSTDTQYF.

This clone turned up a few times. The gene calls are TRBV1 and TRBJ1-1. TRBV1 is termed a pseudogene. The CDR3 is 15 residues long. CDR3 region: CTCGHPSGFNTEAFF. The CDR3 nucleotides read TGCACGTGCGGGCACCCCTCGGGGTTCAACACTGAAGCTTTCTTT.

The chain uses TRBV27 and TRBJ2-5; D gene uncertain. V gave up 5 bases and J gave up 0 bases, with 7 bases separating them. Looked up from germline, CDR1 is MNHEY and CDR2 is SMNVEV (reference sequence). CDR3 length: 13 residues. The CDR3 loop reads CASSPLHQETQYF. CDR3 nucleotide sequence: TGTGCCAGCAGTCCCCTCCACCAAGAGACCCAGTACTTC.

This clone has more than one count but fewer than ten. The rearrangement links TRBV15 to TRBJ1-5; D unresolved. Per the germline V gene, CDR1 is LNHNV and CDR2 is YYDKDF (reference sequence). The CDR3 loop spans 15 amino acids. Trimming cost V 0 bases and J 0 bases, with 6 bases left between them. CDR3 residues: CATSRDLISNQPQHF. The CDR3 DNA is TGTGCCACCAGCAGAGATCTAATTAGCAATCAGCCCCAGCATTTT.

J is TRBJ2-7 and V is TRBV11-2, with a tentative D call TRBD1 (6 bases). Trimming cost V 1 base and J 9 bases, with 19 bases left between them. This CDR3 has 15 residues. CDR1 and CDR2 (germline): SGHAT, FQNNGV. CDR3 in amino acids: CASSLVGQTPTTQYF. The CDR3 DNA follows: TGTGCCAGCAGCTTAGTAGGACAGACCCCTACGACGCAGTACTTC.

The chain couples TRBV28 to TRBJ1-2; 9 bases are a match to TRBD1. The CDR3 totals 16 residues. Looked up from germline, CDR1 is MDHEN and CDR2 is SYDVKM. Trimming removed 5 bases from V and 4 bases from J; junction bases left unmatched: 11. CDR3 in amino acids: CASSPQQGAGGYGYTF. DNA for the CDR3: TGTGCCAGCAGTCCTCAACAGGGGGCGGGTGGCTATGGCTACACCTTC.

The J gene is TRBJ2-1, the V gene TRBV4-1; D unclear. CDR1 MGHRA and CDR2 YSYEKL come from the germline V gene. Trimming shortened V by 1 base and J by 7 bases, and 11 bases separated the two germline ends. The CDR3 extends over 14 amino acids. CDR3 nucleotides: TGCGCCAGCAGCCAAGGTACAGCAGGAAATGAGCAGTTCTTC. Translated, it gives CASSQGTAGNEQFF.

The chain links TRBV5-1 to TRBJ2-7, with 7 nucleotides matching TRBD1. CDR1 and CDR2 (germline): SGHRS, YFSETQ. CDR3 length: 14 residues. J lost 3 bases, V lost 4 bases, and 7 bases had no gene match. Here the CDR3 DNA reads TGCGCCAGCAGCCCCAGGGACAGAAACTACGAGCAGTACTTC. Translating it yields CASSPRDRNYEQYF. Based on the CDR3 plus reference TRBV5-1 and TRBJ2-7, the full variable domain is KAGVTQTPRYLIKTRGQQVTLSCSPISGHRSVSWYQQTPGQGLQFLFEYFSETQRNKGNFPGRFSGRQFSNSRSEMNVSTLELGDSALYLCASSPRDRNYEQYFGPGTRLTVT.

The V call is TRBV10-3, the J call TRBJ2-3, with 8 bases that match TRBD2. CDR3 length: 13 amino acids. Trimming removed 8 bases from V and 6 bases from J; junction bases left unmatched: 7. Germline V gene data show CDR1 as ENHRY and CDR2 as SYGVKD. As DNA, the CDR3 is TGTGCCATCGGAGCGGGAGAGGGGGATACGCAGTATTTT. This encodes CAIGAGEGDTQYF.

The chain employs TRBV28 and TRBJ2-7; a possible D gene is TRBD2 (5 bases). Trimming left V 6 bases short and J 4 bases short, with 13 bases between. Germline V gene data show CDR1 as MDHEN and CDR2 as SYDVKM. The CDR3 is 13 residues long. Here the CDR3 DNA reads TGTGCCAGCAGGAAGGGCGGGTCTTACGAGCAGTACTTC. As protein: CASRKGGSYEQYF.

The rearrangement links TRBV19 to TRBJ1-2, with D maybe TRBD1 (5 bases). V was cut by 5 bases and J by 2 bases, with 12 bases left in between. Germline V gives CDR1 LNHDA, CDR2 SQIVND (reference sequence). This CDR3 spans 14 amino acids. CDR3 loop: CASSRRTTNYGYTF. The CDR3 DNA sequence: TGTGCCAGTAGTCGACGGACAACCAACTATGGCTACACCTTC.